Listed below are T cell receptor beta chains from one sample, sequenced in a study of a mutant IDH1 vaccine in newly diagnosed glioma. The repertoire was sequenced with immunoSEQ multiplex PCR; TCRdb's copy has only in-frame clones and lacks some. Among 35,000 to 40,000 clones listed, over 85% were seen once. The source material was PBMCs, sampled from a glioma patient treated with radiotherapy, temozolomide or both. The receptors were sampled from a man aged 18 to 29 with glioma. Both conserved end residues are part of each CDR3. Fields, in order: J gene, clone size, D gene, V gene, CDR3 DNA, CDR3 protein. The D gene is left open where the match is weak. Size is stated for part of the rows, as once, few or many counts, or as a class when the clone is expanded.

J gene: TRBJ1-2; clone size: NA; D gene: NA; V gene: TRBV14; CDR3 DNA: TGTGCCAGCAGCCCCGGATTTAACTATGGCTACACCTTC; CDR3 protein: CASSPGFNYGYTF
J gene: TRBJ2-5; clone size: NA; D gene: NA; V gene: TRBV28; CDR3 DNA: TGTGCCACATGGGGTCGGGAGACCCAGTACTTC; CDR3 protein: CATWGRETQYF
J gene: TRBJ2-5; clone size: NA; D gene: TRBD1; V gene: TRBV6-5; CDR3 DNA: TGTGCCAGCAGCTACCGGGGGACAGGGAAAGAGACCCAGTACTTC; CDR3 protein: CASSYRGTGKETQYF
J gene: TRBJ1-1; clone size: NA; D gene: NA; V gene: TRBV27; CDR3 DNA: TGTGCCAGCCGCTTACGGACAGCGAACACTGAAGCTTTCTTT; CDR3 protein: CASRLRTANTEAFF
J gene: TRBJ2-3; clone size: NA; D gene: NA; V gene: TRBV13; CDR3 DNA: TGTGCCAGCAGCAACGGAGGACAGCTAAACACAGATACGCAGTATTTT; CDR3 protein: CASSNGGQLNTDTQYF
J gene: TRBJ1-2; clone size: NA; D gene: NA; V gene: TRBV9; CDR3 DNA: TGTGCCAGCAGCGTAGATACCGCCGGGACGGACTATGGCTACACCTTC; CDR3 protein: CASSVDTAGTDYGYTF
J gene: TRBJ2-1; clone size: NA; D gene: TRBD2; V gene: TRBV5-4; CDR3 DNA: TGTGCCAGCAGCTTGCCAGAGGGACTAGCGGGAGGGCCGGGAGATGAGCAGTTCTTC; CDR3 protein: CASSLPEGLAGGPGDEQFF
J gene: TRBJ2-2; clone size: NA; D gene: NA; V gene: TRBV4-2; CDR3 DNA: TGTGCCAGCAGCCAAGATGGGCCCACCGCCGGGGAGCTGTTTTTT; CDR3 protein: CASSQDGPTAGELFF
J gene: TRBJ1-3; clone size: NA; D gene: NA; V gene: TRBV25-1; CDR3 DNA: TGTGCCAGCAGTGACGGAAACACCATATATTTT; CDR3 protein: CASSDGNTIYF
J gene: TRBJ1-1; clone size: NA; D gene: NA; V gene: TRBV6-5; CDR3 DNA: TGTGCCAGCAAGAGACAGAACTTAGACACTGAAGCTTTCTTT; CDR3 protein: CASKRQNLDTEAFF
J gene: TRBJ1-1; clone size: NA; D gene: TRBD1; V gene: TRBV7-4; CDR3 DNA: TGTGCCAGCAGCACTAGACAGGGGGTCTCCACTGAAGCTTTCTTT; CDR3 protein: CASSTRQGVSTEAFF
J gene: TRBJ2-3; clone size: NA; D gene: TRBD2; V gene: TRBV19; CDR3 DNA: TGTGCCAGTATGGGGCAGGGACTAGCGGACACAGATACGCAGTATTTT; CDR3 protein: CASMGQGLADTDTQYF
J gene: TRBJ2-4; clone size: NA; D gene: NA; V gene: TRBV2; CDR3 DNA: TGTGCCAGCAGTTGGCCAGGGGGGCGCGTAGCCAAAAACATTCAGTACTTC; CDR3 protein: CASSWPGGRVAKNIQYF
J gene: TRBJ1-2; clone size: NA; D gene: NA; V gene: TRBV19; CDR3 DNA: TGTGCCAGTAGTATCGGTTTCGCGACAGATGGCTACACCTTC; CDR3 protein: CASSIGFATDGYTF
J gene: TRBJ1-5; clone size: NA; D gene: NA; V gene: TRBV7-2; CDR3 DNA: TGTGCCAGCAGCCCGCGCTGGTATCAGCCCCAGCATTTT; CDR3 protein: CASSPRWYQPQHF
J gene: TRBJ1-5; clone size: NA; D gene: NA; V gene: TRBV4-2; CDR3 DNA: TGTGCCAGCAGCCAGGGTGCGGCGGGTGTAAATCAGCCCCAGCATTTT; CDR3 protein: CASSQGAAGVNQPQHF
J gene: TRBJ2-7; clone size: NA; D gene: TRBD2; V gene: TRBV19; CDR3 DNA: TGTGCCAGTAGTATTGACGTGGCGGGAGGTTCCTACGAGCAGTACTTC; CDR3 protein: CASSIDVAGGSYEQYF
J gene: TRBJ2-7; clone size: once; D gene: NA; V gene: TRBV28; CDR3 DNA: TGTGCCAGCAGGACCCCCCTGGAGCAGTACTTC; CDR3 protein: CASRTPLEQYF